These 3 T cell receptor beta chains were sequenced from one sample in a study of T cells after yellow fever vaccination. Using its own MiXCR run on the 5' RACE reads, TCRdb lists one record per CDR3 protein. In the table there are 300,000 to 400,000 distinct CDR3 sequences, 8.7% of which are singletons. The input for sequencing was PBMCs, taken on the day of the first yellow fever vaccination. Receptors were obtained from a man younger than 30 who received the YFV17D yellow fever vaccine.

This clonotype was found a few times. The chain couples TRBV19 to TRBJ2-6, with D unresolved. Germline lookup yields CDR1 LNHDA and CDR2 SQIVND (reference sequence). The V gene lost 0 bases and the J gene lost 1 base, with 7 bases spanning the gap. The CDR3 has 16 amino acids. The DNA of the CDR3 is TGTGCCAGTAGTATAGAAGAAGGGTCTGGGGCCAACGTCCTGACTTTC. Translated, it gives CASSIEEGSGANVLTF.

This clonotype was seen a few times. The chain carries TRBV12-3 or TRBV12-4 and TRBJ2-1; 7 positions agree with TRBD2. With V trimmed by 5 bases and J by 13 bases, 17 bases remained unmatched. The CDR3 covers 15 residues. The CDR3 is CASSPVGRGRLGQFF. CDR3 sequence (DNA): TGTGCCAGCAGTCCCGTTGGGCGGGGGAGGTTGGGACAGTTCTTC.

This clonotype was recorded a few times. The DNA for the CDR3 is TGTGCCATCAGTGAGTTTAAGAGCACAGATACGCAGTATTTT. Translated, it gives CAISEFKSTDTQYF. The chain has TRBV10-3 and TRBJ2-3; D gene ambiguous. Germline V lookup: CDR1 ENHRY, CDR2 SYGVKD. The ends were cut back, 1 base at V and 0 bases at J, with 5 bases in the middle. CDR3 length equals 14 residues.